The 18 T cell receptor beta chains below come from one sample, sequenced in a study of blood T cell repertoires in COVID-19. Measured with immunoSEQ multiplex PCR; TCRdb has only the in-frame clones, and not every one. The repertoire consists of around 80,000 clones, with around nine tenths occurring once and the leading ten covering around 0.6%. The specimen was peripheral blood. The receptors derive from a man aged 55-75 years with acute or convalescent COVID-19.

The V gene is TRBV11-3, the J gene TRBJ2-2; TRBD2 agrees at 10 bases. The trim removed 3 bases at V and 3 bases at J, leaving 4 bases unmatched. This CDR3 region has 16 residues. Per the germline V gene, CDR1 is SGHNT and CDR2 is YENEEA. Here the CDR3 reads CASSFLAGADTGELFF. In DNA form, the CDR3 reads TGTGCCAGCAGCTTTCTAGCGGGGGCCGACACCGGGGAGCTGTTTTTT.

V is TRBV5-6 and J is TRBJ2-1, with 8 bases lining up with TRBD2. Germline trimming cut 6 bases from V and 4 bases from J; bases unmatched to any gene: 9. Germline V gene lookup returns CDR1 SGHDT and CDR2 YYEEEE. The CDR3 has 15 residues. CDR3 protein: CASTKLAANYNEQFF. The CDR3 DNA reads TGTGCCAGCACCAAACTAGCGGCAAATTACAATGAGCAGTTCTTC. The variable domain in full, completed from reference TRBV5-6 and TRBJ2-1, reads DAGVTQSPTHLIKTRGQQVTLRCSPKSGHDTVSWYQQALGQGPQFIFQYYEEEERQRGNFPDRFSGHQFPNYSSELNVNALLLGDSALYLCASTKLAANYNEQFFGPGTRLTVL.

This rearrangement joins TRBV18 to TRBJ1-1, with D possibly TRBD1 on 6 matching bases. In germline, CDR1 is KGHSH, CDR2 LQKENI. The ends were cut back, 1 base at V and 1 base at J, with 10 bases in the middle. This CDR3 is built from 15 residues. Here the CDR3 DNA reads TGTGCCAGCTCACCACAGGGGGGGGAGAACACTGAAGCTTTCTTT. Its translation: CASSPQGGENTEAFF.

CDR3 region: CATQGSGNTIYF. The DNA for the CDR3 is TGTGCCACCCAGGGATCAGGAAACACCATATATTTT. The chain carries TRBV24-1 and TRBJ1-3; D possibly corresponds to TRBD1 (5 bases). The CDR3 contains 12 residues. CDR1 and CDR2 (germline): KGHDR, SFDVKD. V was trimmed by 9 bases and J by 4 bases, leaving 9 bases between them.

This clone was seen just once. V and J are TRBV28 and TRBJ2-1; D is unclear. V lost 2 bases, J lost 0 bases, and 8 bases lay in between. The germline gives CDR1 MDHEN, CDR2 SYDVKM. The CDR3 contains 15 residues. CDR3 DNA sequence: TGTGCCAGCAGTTTACAGCCTAGCTCCTACAATGAGCAGTTCTTC. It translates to CASSLQPSSYNEQFF.

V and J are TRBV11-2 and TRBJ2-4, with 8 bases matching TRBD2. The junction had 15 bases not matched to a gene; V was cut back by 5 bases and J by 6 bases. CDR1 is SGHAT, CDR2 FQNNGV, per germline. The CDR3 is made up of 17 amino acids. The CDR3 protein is CASSPGPGLGGLNIQYF. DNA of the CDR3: TGTGCCAGCAGCCCCGGACCGGGACTAGGGGGATTAAACATTCAGTACTTC. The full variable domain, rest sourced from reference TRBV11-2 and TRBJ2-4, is EAGVAQSPRYKIIEKRQSVAFWCNPISGHATLYWYQQILGQGPKLLIQFQNNGVVDDSQLPKDRFSAERLKGVDSTLKIQPAKLEDSAVYLCASSPGPGLGGLNIQYFGAGTRLSVL.

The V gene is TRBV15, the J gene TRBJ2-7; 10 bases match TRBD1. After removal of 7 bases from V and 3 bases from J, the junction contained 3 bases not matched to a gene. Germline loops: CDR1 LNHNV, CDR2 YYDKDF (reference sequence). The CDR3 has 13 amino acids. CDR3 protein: CATTRTGGYEQYF. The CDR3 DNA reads TGTGCCACCACTCGGACAGGGGGCTACGAGCAGTACTTC.

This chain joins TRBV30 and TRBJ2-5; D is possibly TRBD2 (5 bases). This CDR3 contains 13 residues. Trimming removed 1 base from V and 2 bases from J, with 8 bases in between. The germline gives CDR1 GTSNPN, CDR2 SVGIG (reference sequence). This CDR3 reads CAWSGGLQETQYF. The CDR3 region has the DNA TGTGCCTGGAGTGGCGGGTTACAAGAGACCCAGTACTTC.

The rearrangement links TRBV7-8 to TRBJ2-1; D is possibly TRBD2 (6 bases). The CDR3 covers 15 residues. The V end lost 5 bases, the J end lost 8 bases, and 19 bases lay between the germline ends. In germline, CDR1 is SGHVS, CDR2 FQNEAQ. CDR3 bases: TGTGCCAGCAGCCCGGGGGAAGGGTTAGGATATGAGCAGTTCTTC. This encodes CASSPGEGLGYEQFF.

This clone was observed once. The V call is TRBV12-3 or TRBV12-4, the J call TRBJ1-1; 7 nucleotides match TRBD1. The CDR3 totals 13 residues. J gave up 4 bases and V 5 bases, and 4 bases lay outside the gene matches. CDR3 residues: CASSKTGITEAFF. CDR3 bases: TGTGCCAGCAGTAAGACAGGGATCACTGAAGCTTTCTTT.

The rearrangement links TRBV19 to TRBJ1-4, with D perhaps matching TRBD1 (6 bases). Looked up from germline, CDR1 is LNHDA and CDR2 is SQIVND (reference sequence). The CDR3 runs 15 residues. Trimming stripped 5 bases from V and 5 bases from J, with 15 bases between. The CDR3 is CASSPGSGANEKLFF. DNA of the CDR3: TGTGCCAGTAGTCCCGGGTCAGGGGCAAATGAAAAACTGTTTTTT.

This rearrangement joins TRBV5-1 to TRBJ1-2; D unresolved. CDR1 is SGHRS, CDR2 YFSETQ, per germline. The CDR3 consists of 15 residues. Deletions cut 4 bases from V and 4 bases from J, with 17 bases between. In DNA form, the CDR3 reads TGCGCCAGCAGCCAAGGCGCAGGAACCCTCTATGGCTACACCTTC. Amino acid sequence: CASSQGAGTLYGYTF.

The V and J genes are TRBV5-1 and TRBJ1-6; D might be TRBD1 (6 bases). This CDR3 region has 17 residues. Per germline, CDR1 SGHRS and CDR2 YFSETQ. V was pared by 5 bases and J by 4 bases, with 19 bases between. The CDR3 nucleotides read TGCGCCAGCAGTCGTGATCAGGGGCGACGTTATAATTCACCCCTCCACTTT. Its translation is CASSRDQGRRYNSPLHF.

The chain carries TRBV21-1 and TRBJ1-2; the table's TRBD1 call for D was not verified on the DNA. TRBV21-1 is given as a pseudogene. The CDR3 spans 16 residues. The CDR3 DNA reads TGTGCCAGCAGCAGATCCGGGACATCATCTTACTATGGCTACACCTTC. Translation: CASSRSGTSSYYGYTF.

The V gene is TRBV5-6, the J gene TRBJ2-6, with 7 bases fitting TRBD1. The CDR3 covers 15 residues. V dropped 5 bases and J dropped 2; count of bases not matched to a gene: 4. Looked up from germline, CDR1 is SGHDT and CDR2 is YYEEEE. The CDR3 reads CASSRGPTGANVLTF. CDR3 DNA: TGTGCCAGCAGTAGGGGGCCCACTGGGGCCAACGTCCTGACTTTC. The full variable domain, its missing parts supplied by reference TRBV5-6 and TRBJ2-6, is DAGVTQSPTHLIKTRGQQVTLRCSPKSGHDTVSWYQQALGQGPQFIFQYYEEEERQRGNFPDRFSGHQFPNYSSELNVNALLLGDSALYLCASSRGPTGANVLTFGAGSRLTVL.

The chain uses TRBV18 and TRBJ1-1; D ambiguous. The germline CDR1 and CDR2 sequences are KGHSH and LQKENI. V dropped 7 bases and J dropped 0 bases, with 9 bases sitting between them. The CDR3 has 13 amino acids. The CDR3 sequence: CASCTSLNTEAFF. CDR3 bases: TGTGCCAGCTGTACATCCCTGAACACTGAAGCTTTCTTT.

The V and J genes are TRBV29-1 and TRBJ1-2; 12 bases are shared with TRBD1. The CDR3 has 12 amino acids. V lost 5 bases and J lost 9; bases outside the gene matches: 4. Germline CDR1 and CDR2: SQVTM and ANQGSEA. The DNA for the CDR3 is TGCAGCGTTTCTGGGACAGGGGGCAGCTACACCTTC. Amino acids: CSVSGTGGSYTF.

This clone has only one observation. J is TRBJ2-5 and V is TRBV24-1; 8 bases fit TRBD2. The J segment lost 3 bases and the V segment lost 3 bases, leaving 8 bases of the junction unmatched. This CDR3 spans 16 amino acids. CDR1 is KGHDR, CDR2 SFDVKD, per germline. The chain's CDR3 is CATSDPNRGGEETQYF. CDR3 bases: TGTGCCACCAGTGATCCCAATCGGGGGGGGGAAGAGACCCAGTACTTC.